This T cell receptor (beta chain) was observed in a study of blood T cell dynamics during melanoma immunotherapy. Regarding this clone: The antigen remains undetermined.

A fixed DNA input of around 0.35 ug was used per bulk PBMC sample. Assay used: immunoSEQ multiplex PCR; TCRdb lists only in-frame clones, some missing. The sample has some 11,000 clones; over 70% are singletons. Time point in this sample: week 3, after first cycle of checkpoint inhibitor. Apart from a couple of fast progressors, RECIST 1.1 response was judged 12 weeks post-infusion. Patients with prior systemic cancer treatment, concomitant immunosuppressants, or other active malignancies were excluded. Study-wide results and limits: Whether repertoire-driving clones were melanoma-specific could not be determined.

With 7 bases clipped from V and 5 bases from J, the junction kept 18 bases outside the gene matches. This CDR3 region has 18 residues. The germline V gene encodes CDR1 SGHNT and CDR2 YYREEE (reference sequence). The clonotype was recovered from a human donor with melanoma. The specimen was blood, collected from a patient treated with checkpoint blockade. The V gene is TRBV5-4, the J gene TRBJ2-2, with TRBD1 identical over 9 bases. As DNA, the CDR3 is TGTGCCAGCTTTCAAGGGACAGGGATCGCCCGGCGTACCGGGGAGCTGTTTTTT. It translates to CASFQGTGIARRTGELFF.